Here is one T cell receptor beta chain with its context. The data derive from a study of blood T cell repertoires in COVID-19. Turning to the study itself: Both acute and convalescent COVID-19 samples were obtained from the United States, Italy and Spain.

Here immunoSEQ multiplex PCR was the method, and the copy in TCRdb shows in-frame clones only, minus some. The data hold over 25,000 clones, with 85% to 90% observed a single time. Trimming left V 5 bases short and J 4 bases short, with 8 bases between. This CDR3 has 12 residues. Germline CDR1 is ENHRY and CDR2 is SYGVKD. The rearrangement uses TRBV10-3 and TRBJ1-1; no reliable D call. The clonotype was recovered from a man in his 70s with active COVID-19. Sequencing was carried out using peripheral blood. The CDR3 here is CAISREGTEAFF. CDR3 bases: TGTGCCATCAGTCGGGAAGGCACTGAAGCTTTCTTT.